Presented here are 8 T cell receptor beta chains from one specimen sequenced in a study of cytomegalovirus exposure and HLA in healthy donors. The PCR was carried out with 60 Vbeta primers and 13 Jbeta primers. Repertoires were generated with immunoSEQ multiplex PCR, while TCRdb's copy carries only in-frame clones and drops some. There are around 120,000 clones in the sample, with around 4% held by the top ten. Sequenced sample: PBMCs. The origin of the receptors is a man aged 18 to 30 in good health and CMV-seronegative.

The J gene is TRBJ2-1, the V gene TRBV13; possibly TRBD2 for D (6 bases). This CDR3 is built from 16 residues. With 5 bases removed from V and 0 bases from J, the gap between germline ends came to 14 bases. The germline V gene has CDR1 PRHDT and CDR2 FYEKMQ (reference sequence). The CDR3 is CASSPGGGTSYNEQFF. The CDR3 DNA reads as TGTGCCAGCAGCCCCGGCGGAGGGACCTCCTACAATGAGCAGTTCTTC.

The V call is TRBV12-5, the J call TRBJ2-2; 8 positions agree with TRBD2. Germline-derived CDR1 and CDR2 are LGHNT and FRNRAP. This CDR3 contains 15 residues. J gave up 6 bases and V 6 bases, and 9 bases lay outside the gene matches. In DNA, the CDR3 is TGTGCTAGTGGCCTGGGACTAGGGTTGTCCGGGGAGCTGTTTTTT. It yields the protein CASGLGLGLSGELFF. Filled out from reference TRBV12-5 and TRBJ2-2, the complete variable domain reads DARVTQTPRHKVTEMGQEVTMRCQPILGHNTVFWYRQTMMQGLELLAYFRNRAPLDDSGMPKDRFSAEMPDATLATLKIQPSEPRDSAVYFCASGLGLGLSGELFFGEGSRLTVL.

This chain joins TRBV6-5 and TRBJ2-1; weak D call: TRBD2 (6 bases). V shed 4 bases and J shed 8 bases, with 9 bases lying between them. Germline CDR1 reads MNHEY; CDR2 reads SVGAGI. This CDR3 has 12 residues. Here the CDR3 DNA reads TGTGCCAGCAGTTCGGACTATTATGAGCAGTTCTTC. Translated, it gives CASSSDYYEQFF.

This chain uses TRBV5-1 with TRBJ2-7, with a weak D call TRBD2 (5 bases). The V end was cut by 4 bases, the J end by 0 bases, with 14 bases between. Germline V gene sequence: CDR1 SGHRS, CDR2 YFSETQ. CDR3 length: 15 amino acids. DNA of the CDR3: TGCGCCAGCAGCGGAGGACTCCCGAGCTCCTACGAGCAGTACTTC. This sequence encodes CASSGGLPSSYEQYF. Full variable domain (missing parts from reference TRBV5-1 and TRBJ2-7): KAGVTQTPRYLIKTRGQQVTLSCSPISGHRSVSWYQQTPGQGLQFLFEYFSETQRNKGNFPGRFSGRQFSNSRSEMNVSTLELGDSALYLCASSGGLPSSYEQYFGPGTRLTVT.

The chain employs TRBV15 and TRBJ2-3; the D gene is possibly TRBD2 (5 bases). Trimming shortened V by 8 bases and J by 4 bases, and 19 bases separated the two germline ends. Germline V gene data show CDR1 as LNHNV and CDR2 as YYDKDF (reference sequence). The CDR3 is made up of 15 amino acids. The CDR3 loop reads CATGPWRQNPDTQYF. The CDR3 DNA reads TGTGCCACCGGTCCTTGGAGGCAAAATCCAGATACGCAGTATTTT.

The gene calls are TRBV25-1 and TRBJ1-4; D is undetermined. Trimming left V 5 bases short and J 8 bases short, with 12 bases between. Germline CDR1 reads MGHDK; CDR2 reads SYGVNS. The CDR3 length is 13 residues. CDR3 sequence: CASSHGVREKLFF. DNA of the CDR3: TGTGCCAGCAGTCACGGGGTAAGGGAAAAACTGTTTTTT.

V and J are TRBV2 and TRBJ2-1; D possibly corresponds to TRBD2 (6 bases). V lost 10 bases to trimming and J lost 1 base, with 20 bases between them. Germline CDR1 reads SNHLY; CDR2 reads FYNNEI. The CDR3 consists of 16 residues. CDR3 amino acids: CAITSRTGESYNEQFF. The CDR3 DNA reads TGTGCCATCACCTCCAGGACGGGGGAATCCTACAATGAGCAGTTCTTC. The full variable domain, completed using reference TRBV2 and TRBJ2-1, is EPEVTQTPSHQVTQMGQEVILRCVPISNHLYFYWYRQILGQKVEFLVSFYNNEISEKSEIFDDQFSVERPDGSNFTLKIRSTKLEDSAMYFCAITSRTGESYNEQFFGPGTRLTVL.

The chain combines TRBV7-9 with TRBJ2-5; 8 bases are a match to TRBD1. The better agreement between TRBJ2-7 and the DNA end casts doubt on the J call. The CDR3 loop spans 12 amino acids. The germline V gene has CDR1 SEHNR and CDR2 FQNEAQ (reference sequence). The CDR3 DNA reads TGTGCCAGTGGACAGGGCTACTACGAGCAGTACTTC. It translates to CASGQGYYEQYF.